This T cell receptor beta chain was sequenced during a study of cytomegalovirus exposure and HLA in healthy donors. The study ran its PCR with 60 Vbeta and 13 Jbeta primers. Measured with immunoSEQ multiplex PCR; TCRdb has only the in-frame clones, and not every one. The repertoire consists of 75,000 to 90,000 clones, with 65% to 75% occurring once and the leading ten covering around 4.3%. This clone was counted between two and nine times. The donors, nominally healthy at sampling, likely had unrecorded immune exposures. The length of the CDR3 is 14 residues. Per the germline V gene, CDR1 is SGHRS and CDR2 is YFSETQ. Trimming removed 5 bases from V and 8 bases from J, with 16 bases in between.

V gene TRBV5-1 combines with J gene TRBJ1-4, with TRBD1 as a possible D gene (6 bases). The sequenced material came from PBMCs. This clonotype was obtained from a man aged 55 to 69 in good health and CMV-seronegative. This CDR3 is CASSPDSWGEKLFF. The CDR3 DNA sequence: TGCGCCAGCAGTCCGGACAGCTGGGGCGAAAAACTGTTTTTT.